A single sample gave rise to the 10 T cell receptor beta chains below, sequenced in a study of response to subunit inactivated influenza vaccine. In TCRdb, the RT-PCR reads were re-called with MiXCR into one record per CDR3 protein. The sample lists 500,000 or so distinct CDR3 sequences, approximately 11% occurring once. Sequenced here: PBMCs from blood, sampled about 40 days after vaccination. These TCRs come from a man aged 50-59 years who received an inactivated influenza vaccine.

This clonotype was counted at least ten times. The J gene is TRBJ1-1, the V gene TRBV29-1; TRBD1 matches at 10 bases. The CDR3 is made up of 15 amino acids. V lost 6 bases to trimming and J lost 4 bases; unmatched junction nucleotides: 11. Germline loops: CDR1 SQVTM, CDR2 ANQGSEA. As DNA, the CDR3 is TGCAGCGTATCGGACAGGGGGTATGACGGCACTGAAGCTTTCTTT. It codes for CSVSDRGYDGTEAFF.

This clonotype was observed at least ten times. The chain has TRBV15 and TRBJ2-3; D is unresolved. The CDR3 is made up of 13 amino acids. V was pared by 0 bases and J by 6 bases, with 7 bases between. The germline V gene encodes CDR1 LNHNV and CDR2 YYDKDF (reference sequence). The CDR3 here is CATSRDRADTQYF. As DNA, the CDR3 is TGTGCCACCAGCAGAGATCGCGCGGATACGCAGTATTTT.

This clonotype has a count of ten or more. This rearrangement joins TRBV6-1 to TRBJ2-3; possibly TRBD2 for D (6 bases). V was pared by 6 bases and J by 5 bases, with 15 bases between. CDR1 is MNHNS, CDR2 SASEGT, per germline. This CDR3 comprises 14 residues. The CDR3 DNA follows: TGTGCCAGCAGAGCGCTAGCGATCAGAGATACGCAGTATTTT. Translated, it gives CASRALAIRDTQYF.

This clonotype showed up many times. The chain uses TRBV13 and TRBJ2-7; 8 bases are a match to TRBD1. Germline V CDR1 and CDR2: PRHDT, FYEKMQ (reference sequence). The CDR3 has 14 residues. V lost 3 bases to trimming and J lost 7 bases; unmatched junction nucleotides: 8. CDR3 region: CASSFFQGAREQYF. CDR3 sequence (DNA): TGTGCCAGCAGCTTTTTCCAGGGGGCGAGAGAGCAGTACTTC.

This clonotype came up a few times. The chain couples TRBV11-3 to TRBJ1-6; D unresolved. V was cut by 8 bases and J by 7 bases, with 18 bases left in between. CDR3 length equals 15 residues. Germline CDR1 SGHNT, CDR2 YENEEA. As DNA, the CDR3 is TGTGCCAGCGAAACCTCGGACCATCAAAATTCACCCCTCCACTTT. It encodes CASETSDHQNSPLHF.

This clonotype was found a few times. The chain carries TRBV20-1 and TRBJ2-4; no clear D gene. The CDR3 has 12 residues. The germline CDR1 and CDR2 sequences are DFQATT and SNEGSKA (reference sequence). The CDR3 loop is CSTGSTRNIQYF. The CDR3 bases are TGCAGCACCGGGTCCACTCGGAACATTCAGTACTTC.

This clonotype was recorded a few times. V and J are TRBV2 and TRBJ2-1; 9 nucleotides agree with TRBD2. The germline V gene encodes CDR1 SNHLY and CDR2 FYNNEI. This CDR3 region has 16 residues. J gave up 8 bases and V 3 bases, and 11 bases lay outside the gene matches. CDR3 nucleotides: TGTGCCAGCAGTGATTCGTGGGTAGCGGGAGCTGATGAGCAGTTCTTC. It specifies CASSDSWVAGADEQFF.

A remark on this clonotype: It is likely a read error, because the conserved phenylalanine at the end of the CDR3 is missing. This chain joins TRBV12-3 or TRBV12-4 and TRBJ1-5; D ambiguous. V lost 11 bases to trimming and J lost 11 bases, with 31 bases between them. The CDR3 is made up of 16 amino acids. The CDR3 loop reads CASAVRSTSPGVTQHL. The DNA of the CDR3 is TGTGCCTCAGCAGTTAGGAGCACGTCGCCCGGGGTAACCCAGCATCTT.

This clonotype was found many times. CDR3 DNA: TGCAGCGTTGGAGGAGCGAACACTGAAGCTTTCTTT. Protein product: CSVGGANTEAFF. V gene TRBV29-1 combines with J gene TRBJ1-1; D is ambiguous. Per germline, CDR1 SQVTM and CDR2 ANQGSEA. The ends were cut back, 4 bases at V and 1 base at J, with 7 bases in the middle. The CDR3 loop spans 12 amino acids.

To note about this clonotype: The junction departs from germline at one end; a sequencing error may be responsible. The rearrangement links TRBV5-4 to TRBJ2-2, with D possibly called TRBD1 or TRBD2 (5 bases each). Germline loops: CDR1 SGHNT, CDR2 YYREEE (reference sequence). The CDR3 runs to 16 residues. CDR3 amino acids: CASSLAGPIFTGELCF. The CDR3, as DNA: TGTGCCAGCAGCTTGGCGGGACCGATTTTCACCGGGGAGCTGTGTTTT.